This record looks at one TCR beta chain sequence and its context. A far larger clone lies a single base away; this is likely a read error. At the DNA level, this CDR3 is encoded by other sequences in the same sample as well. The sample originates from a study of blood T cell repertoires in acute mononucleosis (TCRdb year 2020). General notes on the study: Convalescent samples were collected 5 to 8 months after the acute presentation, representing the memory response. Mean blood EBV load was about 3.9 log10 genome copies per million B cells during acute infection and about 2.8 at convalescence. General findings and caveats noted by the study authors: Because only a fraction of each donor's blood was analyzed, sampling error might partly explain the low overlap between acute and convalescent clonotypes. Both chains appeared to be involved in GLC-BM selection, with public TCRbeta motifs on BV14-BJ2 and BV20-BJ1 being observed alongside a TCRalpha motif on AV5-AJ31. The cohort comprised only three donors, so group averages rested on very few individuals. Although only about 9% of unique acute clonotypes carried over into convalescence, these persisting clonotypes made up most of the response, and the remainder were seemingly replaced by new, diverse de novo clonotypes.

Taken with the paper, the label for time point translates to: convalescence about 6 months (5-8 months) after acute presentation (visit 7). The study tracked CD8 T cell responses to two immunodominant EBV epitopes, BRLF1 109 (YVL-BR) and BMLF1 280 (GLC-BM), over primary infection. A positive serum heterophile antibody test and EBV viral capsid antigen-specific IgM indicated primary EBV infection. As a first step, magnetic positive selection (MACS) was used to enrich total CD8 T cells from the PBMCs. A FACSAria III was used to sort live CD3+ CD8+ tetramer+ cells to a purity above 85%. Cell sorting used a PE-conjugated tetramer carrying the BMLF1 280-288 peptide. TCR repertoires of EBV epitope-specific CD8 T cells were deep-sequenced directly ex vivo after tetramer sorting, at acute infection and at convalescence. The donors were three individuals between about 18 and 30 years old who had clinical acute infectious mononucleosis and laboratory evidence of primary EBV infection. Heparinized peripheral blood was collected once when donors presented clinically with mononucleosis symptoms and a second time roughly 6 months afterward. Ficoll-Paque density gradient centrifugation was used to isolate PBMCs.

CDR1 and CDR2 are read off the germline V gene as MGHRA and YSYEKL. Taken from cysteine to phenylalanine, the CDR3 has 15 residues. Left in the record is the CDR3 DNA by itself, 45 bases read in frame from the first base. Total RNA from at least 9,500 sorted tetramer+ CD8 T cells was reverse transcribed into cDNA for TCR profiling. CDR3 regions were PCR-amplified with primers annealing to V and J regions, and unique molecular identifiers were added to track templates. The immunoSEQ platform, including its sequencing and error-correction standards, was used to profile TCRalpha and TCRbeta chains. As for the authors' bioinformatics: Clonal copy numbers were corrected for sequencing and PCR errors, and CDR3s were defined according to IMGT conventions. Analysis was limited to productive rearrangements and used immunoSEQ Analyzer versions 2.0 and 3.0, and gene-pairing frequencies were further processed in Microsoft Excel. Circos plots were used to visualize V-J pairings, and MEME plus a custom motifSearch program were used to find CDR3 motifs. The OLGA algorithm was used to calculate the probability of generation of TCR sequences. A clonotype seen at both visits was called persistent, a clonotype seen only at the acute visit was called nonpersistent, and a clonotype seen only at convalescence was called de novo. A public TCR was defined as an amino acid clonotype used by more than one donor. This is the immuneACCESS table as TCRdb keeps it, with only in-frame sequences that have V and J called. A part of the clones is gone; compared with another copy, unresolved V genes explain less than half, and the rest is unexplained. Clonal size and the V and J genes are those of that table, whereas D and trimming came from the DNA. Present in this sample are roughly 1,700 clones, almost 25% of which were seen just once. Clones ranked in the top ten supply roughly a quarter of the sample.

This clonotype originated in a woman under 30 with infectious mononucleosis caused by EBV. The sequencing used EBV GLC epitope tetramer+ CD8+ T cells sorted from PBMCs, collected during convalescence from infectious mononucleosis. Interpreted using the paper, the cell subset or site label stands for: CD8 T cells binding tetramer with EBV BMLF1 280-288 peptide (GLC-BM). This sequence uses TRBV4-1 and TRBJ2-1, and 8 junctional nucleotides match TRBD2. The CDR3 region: CASSPTSGSVYEQFF. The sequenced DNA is TGTGCCAGCAGCCCGACCAGCGGGAGTGTCTATGAGCAGTTCTTC.